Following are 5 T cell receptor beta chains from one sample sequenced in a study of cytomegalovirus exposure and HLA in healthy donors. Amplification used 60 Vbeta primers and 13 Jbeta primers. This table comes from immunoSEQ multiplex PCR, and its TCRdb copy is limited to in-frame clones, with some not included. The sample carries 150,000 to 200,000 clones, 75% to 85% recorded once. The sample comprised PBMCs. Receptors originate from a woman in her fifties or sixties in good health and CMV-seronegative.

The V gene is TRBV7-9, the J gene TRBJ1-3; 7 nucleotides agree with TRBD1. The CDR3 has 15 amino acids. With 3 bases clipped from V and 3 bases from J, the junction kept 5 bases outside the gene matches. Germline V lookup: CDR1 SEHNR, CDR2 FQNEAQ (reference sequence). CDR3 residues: CASSFSDRDGNTIYF. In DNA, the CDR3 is TGTGCCAGCAGCTTCTCCGACAGGGATGGAAACACCATATATTTT.

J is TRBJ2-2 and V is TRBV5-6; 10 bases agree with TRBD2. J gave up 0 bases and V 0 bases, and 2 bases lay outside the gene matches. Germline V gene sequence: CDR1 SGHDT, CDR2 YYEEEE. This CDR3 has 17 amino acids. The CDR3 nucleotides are TGTGCCAGCAGCTTGGAACTAGCGGGATCGAACACCGGGGAGCTGTTTTTT. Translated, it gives CASSLELAGSNTGELFF.

CDR3 sequence reads: CASGPDSQGETQYF. The DNA of the CDR3 is TGTGCTAGTGGTCCCGACAGCCAGGGGGAGACCCAGTACTTC. The J gene is TRBJ2-5, the V gene TRBV12-5; D perhaps matches TRBD1 (6 bases). Germline loops: CDR1 LGHNT, CDR2 FRNRAP. This CDR3 region has 14 residues. Trimming stripped 5 bases from V and 5 bases from J, with 15 bases between.

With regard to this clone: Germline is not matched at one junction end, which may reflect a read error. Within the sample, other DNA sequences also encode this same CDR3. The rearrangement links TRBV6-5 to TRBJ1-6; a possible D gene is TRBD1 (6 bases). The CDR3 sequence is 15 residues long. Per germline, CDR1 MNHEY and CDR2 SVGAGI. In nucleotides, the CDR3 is TGTGCCAGCAGTTACTCGTCCCAGGGGTATTCCCCCCTCCACTTT. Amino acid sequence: CASSYSSQGYSPLHF.

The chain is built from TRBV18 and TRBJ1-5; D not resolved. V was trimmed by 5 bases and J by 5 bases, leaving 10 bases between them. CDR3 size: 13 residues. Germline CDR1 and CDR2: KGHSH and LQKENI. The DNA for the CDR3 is TGTGCCAGCTCATCGAGGTCTGATCAGCCCCAGCATTTT. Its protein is CASSSRSDQPQHF.